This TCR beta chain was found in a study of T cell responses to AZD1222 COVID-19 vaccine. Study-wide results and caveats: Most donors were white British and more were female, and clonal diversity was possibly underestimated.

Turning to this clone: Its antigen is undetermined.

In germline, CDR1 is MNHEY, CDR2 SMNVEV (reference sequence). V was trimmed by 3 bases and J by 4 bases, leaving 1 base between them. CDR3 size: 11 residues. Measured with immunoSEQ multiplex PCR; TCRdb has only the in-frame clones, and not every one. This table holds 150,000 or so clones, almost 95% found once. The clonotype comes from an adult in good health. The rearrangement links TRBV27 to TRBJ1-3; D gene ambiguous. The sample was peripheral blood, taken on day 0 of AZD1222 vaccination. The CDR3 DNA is TGTGCCAGCAGTTTCGGAAACACCATATATTTT. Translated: CASSFGNTIYF.